This section outlines one T cell receptor beta chain sequence together with its context. What it recognizes is unknown. The CDR3 runs to 13 residues. CDR1 is LNHDA and CDR2 is SQIVND in the germline V gene (reference sequence). The V gene lost 5 bases and the J gene lost 5 bases, with 9 bases spanning the gap. The sample belongs to a study of T cell responses to AZD1222 COVID-19 vaccine. Study overall: Second-dose groups at about 4 or about 12 weeks were pooled.

Only in-frame clones appear in the TCRdb table, and some are missing; sequencing was by immunoSEQ multiplex PCR. The sample includes 90,000 to 150,000 clones, about 83% seen only once; the top ten take 9% to 15%. The study, taken as a whole, reports: Reportedly, nearly half the spike-specific TCRs target unmutated variant regions. Spike-specific TCR breadth and depth rose after two AZD1222 doses. CD4 TCRs linked to vaccination spanned spike, dominating at 160-218 and 743-854.

The J gene is TRBJ2-2, the V gene TRBV19; D unresolved. The sequence derives from an adult in good health. The sequenced sample was peripheral blood, obtained on day 0 of AZD1222 vaccination. The DNA for the CDR3 is TGTGCCAGTAGTGTACTAAGGACCGGGGAGCTGTTTTTT. Translating gives CASSVLRTGELFF.